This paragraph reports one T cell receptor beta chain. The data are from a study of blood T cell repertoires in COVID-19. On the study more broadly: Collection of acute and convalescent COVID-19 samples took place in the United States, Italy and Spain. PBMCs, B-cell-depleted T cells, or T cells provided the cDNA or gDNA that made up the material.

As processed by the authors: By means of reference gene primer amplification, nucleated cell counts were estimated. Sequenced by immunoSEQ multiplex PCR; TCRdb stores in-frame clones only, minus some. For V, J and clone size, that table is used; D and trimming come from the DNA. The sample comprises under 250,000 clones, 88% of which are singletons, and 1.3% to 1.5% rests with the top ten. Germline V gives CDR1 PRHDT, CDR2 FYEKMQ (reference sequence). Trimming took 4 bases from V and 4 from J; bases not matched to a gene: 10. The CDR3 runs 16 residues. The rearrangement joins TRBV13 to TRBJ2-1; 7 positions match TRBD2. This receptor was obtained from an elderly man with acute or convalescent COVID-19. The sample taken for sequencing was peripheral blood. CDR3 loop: CASSSLAERTYNEQFF. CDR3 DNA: TGTGCCAGCAGCTCCCTAGCGGAACGTACGTACAATGAGCAGTTCTTC.